The sequence of this T cell receptor (beta chain) was determined in a study of T cells in Graves' hyperthyroidism and ophthalmopathy. The overall study: Peripheral blood collection took place at initial diagnosis, before any treatment. Findings and caveats of the study: In the analysis, a 13 V-J model separated ophthalmopathy from stable hyperthyroidism.

The TCR beta CDR3 regions underwent amplification using RNA transcripts as the source. The HTBI set primed first-round TCR CDR3 RT-PCR. TCRdb ran MiXCR on the multiplex PCR reads and lists one entry per CDR3 protein. The sample shows under 450,000 distinct CDR3 sequences, around 16% of them seen only once. This clonotype came up many times. What it recognizes is unknown. Sequencing was done on a sample of blood. The receptor's source is a young woman with Graves' hyperthyroidism.

The CDR3 DNA is TGCAGTGCTAGAGACAGGGGAGCCTCTCCCGAAAAACTGTTTTTT. Protein sequence: CSARDRGASPEKLFF. J is TRBJ1-4 and V is TRBV20-1; D possibly corresponds to TRBD1 (6 bases). In germline, CDR1 is DFQATT, CDR2 SNEGSKA (reference sequence). This CDR3 contains 15 residues. V lost 0 bases and J 8 bases, leaving 16 bases between the germline ends.